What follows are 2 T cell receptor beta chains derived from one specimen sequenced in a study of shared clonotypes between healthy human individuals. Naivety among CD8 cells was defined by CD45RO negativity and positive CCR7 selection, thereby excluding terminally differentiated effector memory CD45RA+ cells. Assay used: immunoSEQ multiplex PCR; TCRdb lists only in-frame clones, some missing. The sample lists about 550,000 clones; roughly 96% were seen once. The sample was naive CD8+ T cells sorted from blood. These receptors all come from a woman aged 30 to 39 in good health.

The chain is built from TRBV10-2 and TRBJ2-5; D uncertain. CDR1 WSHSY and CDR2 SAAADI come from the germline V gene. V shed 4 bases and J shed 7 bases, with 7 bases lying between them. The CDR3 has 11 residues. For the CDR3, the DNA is TGCGCCAGCAGTGGTTCTGCGACCCAGTACTTC. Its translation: CASSGSATQYF.

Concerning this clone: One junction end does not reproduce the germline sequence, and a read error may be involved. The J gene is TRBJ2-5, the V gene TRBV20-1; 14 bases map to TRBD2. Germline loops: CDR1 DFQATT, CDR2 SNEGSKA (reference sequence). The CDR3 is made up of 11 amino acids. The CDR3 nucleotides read TGCAGTGCTAATGGACTAGCGGGAGGAAACTTC. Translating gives CSANGLAGGNF.